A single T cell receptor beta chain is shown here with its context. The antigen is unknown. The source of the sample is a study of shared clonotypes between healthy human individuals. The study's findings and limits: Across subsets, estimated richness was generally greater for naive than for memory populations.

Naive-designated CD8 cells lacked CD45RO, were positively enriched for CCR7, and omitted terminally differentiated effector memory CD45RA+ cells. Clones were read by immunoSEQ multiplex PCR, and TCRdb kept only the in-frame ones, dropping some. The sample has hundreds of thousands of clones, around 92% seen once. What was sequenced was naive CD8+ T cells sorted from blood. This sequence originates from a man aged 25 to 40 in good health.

CDR3 residues: CASSESRGGPGNTIYF. CDR3 sequence (DNA): TGCGCCAGCAGTGAGTCCCGGGGGGGCCCTGGAAACACCATATATTTT. The gene calls are TRBV10-2 and TRBJ1-3, with D possibly matching TRBD1 (6 bases). V lost 0 bases, J lost 2 bases, and 11 bases lay in between. Germline-derived CDR1 and CDR2 are WSHSY and SAAADI. The CDR3 sequence is 16 residues long.